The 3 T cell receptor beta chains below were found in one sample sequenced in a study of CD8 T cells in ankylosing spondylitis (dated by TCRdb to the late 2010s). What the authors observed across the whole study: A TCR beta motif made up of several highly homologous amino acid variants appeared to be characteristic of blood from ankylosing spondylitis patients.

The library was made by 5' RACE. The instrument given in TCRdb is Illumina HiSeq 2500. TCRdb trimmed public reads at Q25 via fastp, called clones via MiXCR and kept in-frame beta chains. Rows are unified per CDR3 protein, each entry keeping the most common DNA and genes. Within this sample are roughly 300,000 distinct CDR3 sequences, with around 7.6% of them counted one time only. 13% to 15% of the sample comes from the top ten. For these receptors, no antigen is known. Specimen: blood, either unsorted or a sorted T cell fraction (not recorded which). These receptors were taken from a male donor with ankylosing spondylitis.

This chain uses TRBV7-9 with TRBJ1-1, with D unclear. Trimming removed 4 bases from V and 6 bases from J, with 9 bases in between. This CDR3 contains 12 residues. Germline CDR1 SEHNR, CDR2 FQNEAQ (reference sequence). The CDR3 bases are TGTGCCAGCAGCTCGCTAGCGTCTGAAGCTTTCTTT. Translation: CASSSLASEAFF.

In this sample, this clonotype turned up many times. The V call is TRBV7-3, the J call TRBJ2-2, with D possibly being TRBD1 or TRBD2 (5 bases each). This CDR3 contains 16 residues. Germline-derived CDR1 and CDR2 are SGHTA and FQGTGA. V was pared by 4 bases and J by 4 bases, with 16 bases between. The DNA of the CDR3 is TGTGCCAGCAGCTCCTCCCTGGGGGTGAGCACCGGGGAGCTGTTTTTT. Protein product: CASSSSLGVSTGELFF.

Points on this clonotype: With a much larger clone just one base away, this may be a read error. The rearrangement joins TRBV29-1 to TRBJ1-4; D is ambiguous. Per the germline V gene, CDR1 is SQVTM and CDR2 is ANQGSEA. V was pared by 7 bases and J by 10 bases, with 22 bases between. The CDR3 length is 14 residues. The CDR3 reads CSANSGIKKGKLFF. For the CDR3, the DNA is TGCAGCGCAAATTCCGGGATTAAAAAGGGAAAACTGTTTTTT.